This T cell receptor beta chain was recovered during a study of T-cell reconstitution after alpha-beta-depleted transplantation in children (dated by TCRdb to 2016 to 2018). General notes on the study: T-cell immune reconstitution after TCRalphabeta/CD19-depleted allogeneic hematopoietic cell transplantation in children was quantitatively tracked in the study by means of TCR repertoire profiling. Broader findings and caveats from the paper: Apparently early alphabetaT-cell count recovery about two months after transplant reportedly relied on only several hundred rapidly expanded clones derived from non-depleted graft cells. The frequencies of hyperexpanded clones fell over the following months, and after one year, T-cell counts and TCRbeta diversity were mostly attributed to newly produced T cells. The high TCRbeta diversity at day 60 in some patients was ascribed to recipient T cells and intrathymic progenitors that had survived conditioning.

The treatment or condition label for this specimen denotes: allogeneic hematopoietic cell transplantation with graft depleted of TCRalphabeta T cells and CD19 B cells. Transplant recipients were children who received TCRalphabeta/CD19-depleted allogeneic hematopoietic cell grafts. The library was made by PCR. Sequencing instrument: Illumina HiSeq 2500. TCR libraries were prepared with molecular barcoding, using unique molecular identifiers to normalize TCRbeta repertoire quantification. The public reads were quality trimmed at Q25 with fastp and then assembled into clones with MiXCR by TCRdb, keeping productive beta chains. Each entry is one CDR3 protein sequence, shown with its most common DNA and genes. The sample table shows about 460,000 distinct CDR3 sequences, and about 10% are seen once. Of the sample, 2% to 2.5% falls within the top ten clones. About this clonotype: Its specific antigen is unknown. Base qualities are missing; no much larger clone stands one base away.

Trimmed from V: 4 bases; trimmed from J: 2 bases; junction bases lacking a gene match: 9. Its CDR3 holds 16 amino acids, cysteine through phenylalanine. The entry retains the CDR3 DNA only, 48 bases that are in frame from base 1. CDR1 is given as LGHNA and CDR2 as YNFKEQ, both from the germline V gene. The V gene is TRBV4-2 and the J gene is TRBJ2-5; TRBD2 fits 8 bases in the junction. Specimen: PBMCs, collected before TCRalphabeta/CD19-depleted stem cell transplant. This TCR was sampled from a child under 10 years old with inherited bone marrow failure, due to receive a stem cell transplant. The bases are TGTGCCAGCAGCCCCCTACTAGCGGTTAAACAAGAGACCCAGTACTTC. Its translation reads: CASSPLLAVKQETQYF.